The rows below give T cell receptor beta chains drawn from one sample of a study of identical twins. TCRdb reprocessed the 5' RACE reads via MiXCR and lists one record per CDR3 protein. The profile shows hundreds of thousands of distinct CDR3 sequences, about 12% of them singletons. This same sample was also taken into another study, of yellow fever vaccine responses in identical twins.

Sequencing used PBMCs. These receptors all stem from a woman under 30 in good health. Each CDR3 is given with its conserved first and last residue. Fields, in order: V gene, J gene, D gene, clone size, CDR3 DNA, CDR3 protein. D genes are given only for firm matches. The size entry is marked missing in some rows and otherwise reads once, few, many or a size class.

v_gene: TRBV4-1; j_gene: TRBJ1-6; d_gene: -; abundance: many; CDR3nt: TGCGCCAGCAGACCTCCGGTCCACTATAATTCACCCCTCCACTTT; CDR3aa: CASRPPVHYNSPLHF
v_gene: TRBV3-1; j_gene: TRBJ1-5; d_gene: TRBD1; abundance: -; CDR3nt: TGTGCCAGCAGCCAAGCGGACAGGGTGGGTCAGCCCCAGCATTTT; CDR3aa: CASSQADRVGQPQHF
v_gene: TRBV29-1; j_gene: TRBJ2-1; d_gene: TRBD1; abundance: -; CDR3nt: TGCAGCGTTGTCACCGGGACAGGGGACAATGAGCAGTTCTTC; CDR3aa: CSVVTGTGDNEQFF
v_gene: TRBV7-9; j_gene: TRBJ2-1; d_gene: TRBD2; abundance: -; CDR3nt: TGTGCCAGCAGCACCATGTTAGCGGGACCTCCCTACAATGAGCAGTTCTTC; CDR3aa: CASSTMLAGPPYNEQFF
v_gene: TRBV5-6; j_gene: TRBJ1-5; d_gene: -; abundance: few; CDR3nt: TGTGCCAGCAGTCTACAGGGAATGTTTCAGCCCCAGCATTTT; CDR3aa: CASSLQGMFQPQHF
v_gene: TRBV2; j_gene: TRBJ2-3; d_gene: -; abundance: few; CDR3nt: TGTGCCTTCTGTCTCCAGTCGAGCCTAACCCTCGCTAGCACAGATACGCAGTATTTT; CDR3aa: CAFCLQSSLTLASTDTQYF
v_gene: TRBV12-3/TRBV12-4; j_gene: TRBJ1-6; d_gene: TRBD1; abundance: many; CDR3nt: TGTGCCAGCAGGGGAACCGGGACAGCCAATTCACCCCTCCACTTT; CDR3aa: CASRGTGTANSPLHF
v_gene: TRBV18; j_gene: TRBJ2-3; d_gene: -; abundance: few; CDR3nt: TGTGCCGGGACAACTAGCACAGATACGCAGTATTTT; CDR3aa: CAGTTSTDTQYF
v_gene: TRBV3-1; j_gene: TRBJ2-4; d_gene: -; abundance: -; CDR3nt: TGTGCCAGCAGCCAATCGGGAGCCAAAAACATTCAGTACTTC; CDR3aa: CASSQSGAKNIQYF
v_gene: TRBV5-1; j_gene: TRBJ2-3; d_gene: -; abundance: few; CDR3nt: TGCGCCAGCAGCTTGGGAACTAGGGTCTCAGATACGCAGTATTTT; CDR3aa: CASSLGTRVSDTQYF
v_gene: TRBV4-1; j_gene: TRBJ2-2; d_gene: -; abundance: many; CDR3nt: TGCGCCAGCAGCCAAGGGGCCGGGAGTGTCACCGGGGAGCTGTTTTTT; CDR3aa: CASSQGAGSVTGELFF
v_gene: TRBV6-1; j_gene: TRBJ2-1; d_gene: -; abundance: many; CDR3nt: TGTGCCAGCAGACCCGTCCTTGAGGGCAGGTATGAGCAGTTCTTC; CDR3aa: CASRPVLEGRYEQFF
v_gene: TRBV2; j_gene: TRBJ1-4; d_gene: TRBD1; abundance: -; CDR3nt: TGTGCTAAGCAGGTTTCAGGGGGCGAAAAACTGTTTTTT; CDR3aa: CAKQVSGGEKLFF
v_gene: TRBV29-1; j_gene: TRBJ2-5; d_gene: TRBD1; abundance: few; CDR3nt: TGCAGCGTCACAGGGGGTCCAGAGACCCAGTACTTC; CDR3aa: CSVTGGPETQYF
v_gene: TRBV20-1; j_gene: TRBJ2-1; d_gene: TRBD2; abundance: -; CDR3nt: TGCAGTGCTGGAGGATCTAGCGGGGGGTTGGGTAATGAGCAGTTCTTC; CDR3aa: CSAGGSSGGLGNEQFF
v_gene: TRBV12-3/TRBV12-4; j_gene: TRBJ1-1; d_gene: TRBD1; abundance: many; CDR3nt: TGTGCCAGCAGGGGGGGGACAGGTGAAGCTTTCTTT; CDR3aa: CASRGGTGEAFF
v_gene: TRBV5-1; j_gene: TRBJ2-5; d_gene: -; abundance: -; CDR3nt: TGCGCCAGCAGCCAGACGAGGGTCAGGGTACCTCAAGAGACCCAGTACTTC; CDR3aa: CASSQTRVRVPQETQYF
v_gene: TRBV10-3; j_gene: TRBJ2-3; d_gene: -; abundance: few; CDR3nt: TGTGCCGTCCGGGGGCGGGAAACAGATACGCAGTATTTT; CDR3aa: CAVRGRETDTQYF